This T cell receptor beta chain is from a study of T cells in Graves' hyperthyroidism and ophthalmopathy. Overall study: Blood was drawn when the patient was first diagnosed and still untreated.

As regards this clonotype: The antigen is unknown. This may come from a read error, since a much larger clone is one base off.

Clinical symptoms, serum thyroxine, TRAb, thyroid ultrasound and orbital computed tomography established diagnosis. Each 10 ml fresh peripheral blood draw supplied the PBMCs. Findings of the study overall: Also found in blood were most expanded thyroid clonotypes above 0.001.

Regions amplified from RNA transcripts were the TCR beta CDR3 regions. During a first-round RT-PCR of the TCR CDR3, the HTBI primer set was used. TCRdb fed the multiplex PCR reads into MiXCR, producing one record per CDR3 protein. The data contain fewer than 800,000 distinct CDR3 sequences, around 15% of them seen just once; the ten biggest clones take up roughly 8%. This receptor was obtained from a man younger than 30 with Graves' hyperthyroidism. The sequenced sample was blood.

The CDR3 DNA is TGTGTCAGCAGCGTAGTTGGACACACTGAAGCTTTCTTT. This translates into CVSSVVGHTEAFF. The chain links TRBV9 to TRBJ1-1; D ambiguous. The length of the CDR3 is 13 residues. CDR1 is SGDLS, CDR2 YYNGEE, per germline. Full variable domain (missing parts from reference TRBV9 and TRBJ1-1): DSGVTQTPKHLITATGQRVTLRCSPRSGDLSVYWYQQSLDQGLQFLIQYYNGEERAKGNILERFSAQQFPDLHSELNLSSLELGDSALYFCVSSVVGHTEAFFGQGTRLTVV.